This entry is about one T cell receptor beta chain. The data were obtained in a study of shared clonotypes between healthy human individuals. V shed 3 bases and J shed 0 bases, with 9 bases lying between them. The CDR3 contains 15 residues. In germline, CDR1 is LGHNA, CDR2 YSLEER. Sequenced by immunoSEQ multiplex PCR; TCRdb stores in-frame clones only, minus some. The data hold about 1.1 million clones, with roughly 77% observed a single time. The sequencing input was memory CD4+ T cells from PBMCs. This sample's subset: CD45RA-negative fraction. The TCR was taken from a man aged 18 to 30 in good health. Some clones in this sample may be carry-over from other donors' samples. V usage is TRBV4-3 and J usage is TRBJ1-5; D unresolved. CDR3 amino acids: CASSQKPGSNQPQHF. The CDR3 region has the DNA TGCGCCAGCAGCCAGAAACCCGGTAGCAATCAGCCCCAGCATTTT.